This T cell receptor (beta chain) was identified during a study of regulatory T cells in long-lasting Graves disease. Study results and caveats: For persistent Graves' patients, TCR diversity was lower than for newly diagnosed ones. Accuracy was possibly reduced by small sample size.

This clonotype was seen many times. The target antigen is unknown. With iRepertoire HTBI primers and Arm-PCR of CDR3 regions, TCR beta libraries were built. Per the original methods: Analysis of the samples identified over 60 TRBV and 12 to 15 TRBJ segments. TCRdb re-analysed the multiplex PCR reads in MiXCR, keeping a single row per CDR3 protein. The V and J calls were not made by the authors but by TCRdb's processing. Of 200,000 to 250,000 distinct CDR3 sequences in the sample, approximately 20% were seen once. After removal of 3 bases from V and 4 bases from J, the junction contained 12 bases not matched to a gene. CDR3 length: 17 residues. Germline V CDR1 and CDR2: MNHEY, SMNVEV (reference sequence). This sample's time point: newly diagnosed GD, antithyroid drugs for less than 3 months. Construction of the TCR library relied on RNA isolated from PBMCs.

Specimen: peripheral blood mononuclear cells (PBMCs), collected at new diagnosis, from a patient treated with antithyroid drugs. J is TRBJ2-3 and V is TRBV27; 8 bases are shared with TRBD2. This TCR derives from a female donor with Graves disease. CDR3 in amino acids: CASSFSSGRLGADTQYF. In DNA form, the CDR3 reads TGTGCCAGCAGTTTCTCCAGCGGGAGATTGGGCGCAGATACGCAGTATTTT.